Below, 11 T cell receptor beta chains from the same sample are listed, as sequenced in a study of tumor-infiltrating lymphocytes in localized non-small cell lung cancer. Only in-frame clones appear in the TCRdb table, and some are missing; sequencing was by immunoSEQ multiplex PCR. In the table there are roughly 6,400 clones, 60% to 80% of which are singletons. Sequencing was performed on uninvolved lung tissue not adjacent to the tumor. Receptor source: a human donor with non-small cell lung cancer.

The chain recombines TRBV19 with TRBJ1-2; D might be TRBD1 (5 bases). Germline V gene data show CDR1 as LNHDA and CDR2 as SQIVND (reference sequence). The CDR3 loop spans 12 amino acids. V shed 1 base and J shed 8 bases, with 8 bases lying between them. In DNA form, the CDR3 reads TGTGCCAGTAGTATAGCAGGGAACGGCTACACCTTC. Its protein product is CASSIAGNGYTF.

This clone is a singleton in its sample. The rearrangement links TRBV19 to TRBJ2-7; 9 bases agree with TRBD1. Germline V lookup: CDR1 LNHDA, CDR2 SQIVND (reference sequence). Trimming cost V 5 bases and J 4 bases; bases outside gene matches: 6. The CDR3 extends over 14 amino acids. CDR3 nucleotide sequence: TGTGCCAGTAGTCCGGACAGGGGAGCGTACGAGCAGTACTTC. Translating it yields CASSPDRGAYEQYF.

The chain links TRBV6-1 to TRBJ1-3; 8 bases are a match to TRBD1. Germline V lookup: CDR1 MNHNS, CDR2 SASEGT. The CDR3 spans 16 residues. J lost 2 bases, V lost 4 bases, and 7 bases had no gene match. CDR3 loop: CASSGRQGRTGNTIYF. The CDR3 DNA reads TGTGCCAGCAGTGGTAGACAGGGGAGGACTGGAAACACCATATATTTT.

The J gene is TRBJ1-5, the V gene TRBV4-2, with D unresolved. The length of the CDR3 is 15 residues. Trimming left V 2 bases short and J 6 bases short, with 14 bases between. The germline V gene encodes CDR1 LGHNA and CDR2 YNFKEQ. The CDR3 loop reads CASSQNQGPAQPQHF. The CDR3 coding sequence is TGTGCCAGCAGCCAAAATCAAGGCCCCGCTCAGCCCCAGCATTTT.

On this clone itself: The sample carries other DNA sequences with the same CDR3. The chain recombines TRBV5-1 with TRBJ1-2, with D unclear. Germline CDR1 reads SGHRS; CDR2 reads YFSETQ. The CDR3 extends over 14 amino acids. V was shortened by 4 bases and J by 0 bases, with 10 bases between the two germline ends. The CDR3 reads CASSLREANYGYTF. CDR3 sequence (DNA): TGCGCCAGCAGCCTTCGGGAGGCTAACTATGGCTACACCTTC.

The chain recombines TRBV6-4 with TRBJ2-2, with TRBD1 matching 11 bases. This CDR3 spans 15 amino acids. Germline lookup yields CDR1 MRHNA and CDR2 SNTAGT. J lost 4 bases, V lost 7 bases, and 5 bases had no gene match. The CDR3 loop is CASKGQGVGTGELFF. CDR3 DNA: TGTGCCAGCAAGGGACAGGGGGTCGGCACCGGGGAGCTGTTTTTT.

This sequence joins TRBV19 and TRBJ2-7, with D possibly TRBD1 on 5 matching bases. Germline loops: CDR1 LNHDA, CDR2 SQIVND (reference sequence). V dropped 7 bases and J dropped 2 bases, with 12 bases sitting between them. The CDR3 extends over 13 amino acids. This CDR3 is CASKARATYEQYF. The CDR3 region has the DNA TGTGCCAGTAAAGCCAGGGCCACCTACGAGCAGTACTTC.

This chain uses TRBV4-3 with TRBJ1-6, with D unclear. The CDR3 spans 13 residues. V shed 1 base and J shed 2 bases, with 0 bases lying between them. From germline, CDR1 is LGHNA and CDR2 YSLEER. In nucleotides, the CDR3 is TGCGCCAGCAGCCAAGCCTATAATTCACCCCTCCACTTT. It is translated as CASSQAYNSPLHF.

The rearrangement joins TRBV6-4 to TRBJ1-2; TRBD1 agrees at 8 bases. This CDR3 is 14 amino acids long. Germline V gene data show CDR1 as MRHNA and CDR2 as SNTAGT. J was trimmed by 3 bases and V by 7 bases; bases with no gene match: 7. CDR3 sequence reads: CASMVDRVYYGYTF. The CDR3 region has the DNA TGTGCCAGCATGGTGGACAGGGTGTACTATGGCTACACCTTC.

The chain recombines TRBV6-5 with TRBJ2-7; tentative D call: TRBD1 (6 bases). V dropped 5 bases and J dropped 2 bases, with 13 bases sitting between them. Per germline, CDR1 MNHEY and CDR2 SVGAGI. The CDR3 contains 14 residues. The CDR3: CASSVTGTPYEQYF. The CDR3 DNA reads TGTGCCAGCAGTGTCACAGGGACCCCCTACGAGCAGTACTTC.

The CDR3 loop is CASSFASSGGREQFF. The DNA of the CDR3 is TGTGCCAGCAGCTTTGCATCAAGCGGGGGGAGGGAGCAGTTCTTC. J is TRBJ2-1 and V is TRBV7-2; TRBD2 matches at 9 bases. The CDR3 is 15 residues long. CDR1 and CDR2 (germline): SGHTA, FQGNSA. V was pared by 3 bases and J by 10 bases, with 10 bases of the junction left unmatched.